The text below deals with one T cell receptor (beta chain). The sample belongs to a study of blood T cell repertoires in COVID-19. Background on the study: Nucleic acid was either cDNA or gDNA, and it came from T cells, B-cell-depleted T cells, or PBMCs.

In the authors' workflow: Cell counts per sample came from amplifying reference gene primers. Clones were sequenced by immunoSEQ multiplex PCR, and TCRdb holds only the in-frame ones, with some missing. D and trimming were read from the DNA, whereas the V and J calls and clone size are those reported in that table. The sample lists hundreds of thousands of clones, around 89% occurring once. The TCR comes from a man younger than 35 who had recovered from COVID-19. Material: PBMCs or T cells enriched from blood (not recorded which).

This CDR3 reads CASPTGAAYGYTF. The DNA for the CDR3 is TGTGCCTCTCCGACAGGGGCCGCCTATGGCTACACCTTC. The chain carries TRBV30 and TRBJ1-2; 8 bases map to TRBD1. V was clipped by 7 bases and J by 4 bases; unmatched bases: 8. The CDR3 has 13 residues. From germline, CDR1 is GTSNPN and CDR2 SVGIG (reference sequence).